Listed below are T cell receptor beta chains from one sample, sequenced in a study of blood T cell repertoires in COVID-19. Profiling relied on immunoSEQ multiplex PCR, and the TCRdb table lists in-frame clones only, not all of them. Here the sample spans under 35,000 clones, around 93% being singletons. Sequenced input: peripheral blood. Every receptor here comes from a human donor in a cohort sampled during active COVID-19. The CDR3 runs from the conserved cysteine through the conserved F or W. The order of the fields is D gene, CDR3 length, clone size, J gene, V gene, CDR3 DNA, CDR3 protein. A D gene is named only where the DNA matches it firmly. For some rows the clone size is stated as once, few or many, or as a class when expanded; others skip it.

TRBD1	13	.	TRBJ1-1	TRBV28	TGTGCCAGCAGCCTTCAGGGGGCGTCTGAAGCTTTCTTT	CASSLQGASEAFF
.	14	once	TRBJ1-3	TRBV19	TGTGCCAGTAGCCCGACAGGATCTGGAAACACCATATATTTT	CASSPTGSGNTIYF
.	13	.	TRBJ1-6	TRBV12-5	TGTGCTAGTGTGGCACGTCCTAGTTCACCCCTCCACTTT	CASVARPSSPLHF
TRBD1	16	.	TRBJ2-5	TRBV6-6	TGTGCCAGCAGTTCCCCCCGGACAGGGTCTTGGGAGACCCAGTACTTC	CASSSPRTGSWETQYF
.	12	.	TRBJ1-1	TRBV28	TGTGCCAGCAGTCCCCACAGGGCTGAAGCTTTCTTT	CASSPHRAEAFF
TRBD1	15	.	TRBJ1-3	TRBV5-1	TGCGCCAGCAGCATCGGGACAGGGGGAGGAAACACCATATATTTT	CASSIGTGGGNTIYF
.	14	.	TRBJ2-1	TRBV27	TGTGCCAGCACCACTAGAGGCTCCTACAATGAGCAGTTCTTC	CASTTRGSYNEQFF
TRBD1	13	.	TRBJ2-2	TRBV2	TGTGCCAGACGGACAGGCAACACCGGGGAGCTGTTTTTT	CARRTGNTGELFF
.	15	.	TRBJ2-5	TRBV14	TGTGCCAGCAGCCCTTGGGGCAGACGATTCGGGACCCAGTACTTC	CASSPWGRRFGTQYF
.	12	.	TRBJ2-2	TRBV2	TGTGCCGGCCACCTAGACACCGGGGAGCTGTTTTTT	CAGHLDTGELFF
TRBD1	17	.	TRBJ2-2	TRBV5-6	TGTGCCAGCAGCTGGGCGACAGGGGTGGGGAACACCGGGGAGCTGTTTTTT	CASSWATGVGNTGELFF
.	16	.	TRBJ1-4	TRBV2	TGTGCCAGCAGTAATAGTCTGGGGGGAAGACTTGAAAAACTGTTTTTT	CASSNSLGGRLEKLFF
.	12	.	TRBJ1-1	TRBV28	TGTGCCATGGGAGGGATGAACACTGAAGCTTTCTTT	CAMGGMNTEAFF
TRBD2	15	.	TRBJ2-4	TRBV18	TGTGCCAGCTCACCTTTAGCGGGAGGGCCGAACATTCAGTACTTC	CASSPLAGGPNIQYF
.	13	.	TRBJ2-2	TRBV12-3/TRBV12-4	TGTGCCAGCAGTTTGGGGGGCACCGGGGAGCTGTTTTTT	CASSLGGTGELFF
.	16	.	TRBJ1-6	TRBV6-5	TGTGCCAGCAGTTACTCGCGGGGTTTGAGTAATTCACCCCTCCACTTT	CASSYSRGLSNSPLHF
TRBD2	15	.	TRBJ2-3	TRBV6-5	TGTGCCAGCAGTATACTAGCGGGAGGCACAGATACGCAGTATTTT	CASSILAGGTDTQYF
.	18	.	TRBJ1-1	TRBV6-1	TGTGCCAGCAGTGAAGTTTGGTCCCGGTTGGCAGGGGACACTGAAGCTTTCTTT	CASSEVWSRLAGDTEAFF
.	13	.	TRBJ2-3	TRBV29-1	TGCAGCGCCGCGACTGCCCTCACAGATACGCAGTATTTT	CSAATALTDTQYF
.	12	.	TRBJ2-3	TRBV7-9	TGTGCCAGCAGCCTTAGCACAGATACGCAGTATTTT	CASSLSTDTQYF
TRBD1	14	.	TRBJ1-2	TRBV10-3	TGTGCCATCAGTCCACAGGGGACCAACTATGGCTACACCTTC	CAISPQGTNYGYTF
TRBD2	14	once	TRBJ2-1	TRBV24-1	TGTGCCGTCTCGGGAGGGGGTTACTACAATGAGCAGTTCTTC	CAVSGGGYYNEQFF
.	15	.	TRBJ2-3	TRBV19	TGTGCCAGTAGTATAGGGGGAGGGGGAAGAGATACGCAGTATTTT	CASSIGGGGRDTQYF
TRBD2	17	.	TRBJ2-1	TRBV19	TGTGCCAGTAGTGCCAGGATCCTAGCGGGAGGGCGCAATGAGCAGTTCTTC	CASSARILAGGRNEQFF
.	16	.	TRBJ2-3	TRBV19	TGTGCCAGTAGTATAGGGTCGTCCCCCAGGGCAGATACGCAGTATTTT	CASSIGSSPRADTQYF
TRBD1	15	.	TRBJ1-3	TRBV7-2	TGTGCCAGCAGCCCGGGACAGGCGGCTGGAAACACCATATATTTT	CASSPGQAAGNTIYF
TRBD1	15	.	TRBJ1-3	TRBV19	TGTGCCAGTAGCCCGCAGGGGGTCTCTGGAAACACCATATATTTT	CASSPQGVSGNTIYF
TRBD1	17	.	TRBJ1-1	TRBV7-6	TGTGCCAGCAGCTTGGGGACAGGCTTGGGAGTGAACACTGAAGCTTTCTTT	CASSLGTGLGVNTEAFF
.	16	.	TRBJ1-1	TRBV5-1	TGCGCCAGCAGCTTGCGGCAGGGGAAAATGAACACTGAAGCTTTCTTT	CASSLRQGKMNTEAFF
.	18	.	TRBJ2-2	TRBV11-3	TGTGCCAGCAGCTCAGAACCTTACAGGGCGTTAGTCACCGGGGAGCTGTTTTTT	CASSSEPYRALVTGELFF
TRBD1	13	.	TRBJ2-1	TRBV6-4	TGTGCCAGCAGTGGACAGGGCGGCCATGAGCAGTTCTTC	CASSGQGGHEQFF
.	14	few	TRBJ1-1	TRBV11-2	TGTGCCAGCAGCTCTCAGATAACGAACACTGAAGCTTTCTTT	CASSSQITNTEAFF
.	16	.	TRBJ2-1	TRBV5-5	TGTGCCAGCAGTGGAGGAGCGGGTGCTCGATACAATGAGCAGTTCTTC	CASSGGAGARYNEQFF
.	14	.	TRBJ1-3	TRBV7-9	TGTGCCAGCAGCTTAGTGGGGACGGGGGACACCATATATTTT	CASSLVGTGDTIYF
.	15	.	TRBJ1-2	TRBV19	TGTGCCAGTAGTATCACCGCCGTAAGGATGGAGGGCTACACCTTC	CASSITAVRMEGYTF
TRBD1	13	.	TRBJ2-2	TRBV7-2	TGTGCCAGCAGCTCGACAGGGCCCGGGGAGCTGTTTTTT	CASSSTGPGELFF
.	16	.	TRBJ2-3	TRBV5-1	TGCGCCAGCAGCTTGTGGAGGGGTGATGGAGGTGATACGCAGTATTTT	CASSLWRGDGGDTQYF
.	15	once	TRBJ2-6	TRBV6-5	TGTGCCAGCAATGTCGACAGCTCTGGGGCCAACGTCCTGACTTTC	CASNVDSSGANVLTF
.	13	once	TRBJ1-4	TRBV30	TGTGCCTGGAGATCAATGTCCAATGAAAAACTGTTTTTT	CAWRSMSNEKLFF
.	15	.	TRBJ1-1	TRBV5-1	TGCGCCAGCAGCCCTATACCGACAGGAAACACTGAAGCTTTCTTT	CASSPIPTGNTEAFF
TRBD1	13	.	TRBJ1-1	TRBV29-1	TGCAGCGTCCACGGACAGGGGGGCACTGAAGCTTTCTTT	CSVHGQGGTEAFF
.	14	.	TRBJ1-2	TRBV19	TGTGCCAGTAGTCCCCCGACGTCCCCCAGGGGCTACACCTTC	CASSPPTSPRGYTF
.	15	.	TRBJ1-2	TRBV6-5	TGTGCCAGCAGTTACTCGATGTCAGGGAACCAACACTACACCTTC	CASSYSMSGNQHYTF
.	14	.	TRBJ2-5	TRBV5-1	TGCGCCAGCAGCTTGAGTGGGACAATCGAGACCCAGTACTTC	CASSLSGTIETQYF
.	15	.	TRBJ2-1	TRBV27	TGTGCCAGCAGTTTATCGCAGTCCCCCTACAATGAGCAGTTCTTC	CASSLSQSPYNEQFF
.	13	few	TRBJ2-2	TRBV29-1	TGCAGCGCTCCGACAGACAACACCGGGGAGCTGTTTTTT	CSAPTDNTGELFF